This TCR beta chain appears in the sequencing data of a study of cytomegalovirus exposure and HLA in healthy donors. PCR amplification relied on 60 Vbeta primers (plus 13 Jbeta primers). The repertoire was sequenced with immunoSEQ multiplex PCR; TCRdb's copy has only in-frame clones and lacks some. The repertoire shows around 100,000 clones; the top ten hold about 3.5%. CDR1 and CDR2 (germline): LNHDA, SQIVND (reference sequence). This CDR3 is 13 amino acids long. V shed 7 bases and J 6 bases; nucleotides not matched to a gene: 3. The source of this sequence is a man aged 35-49 years in good health and CMV-seronegative. The rearrangement uses TRBV19 and TRBJ1-5; 10 bases align to TRBD1. Sequencing used PBMCs. The CDR3 nucleotides are TGTGCCAGTACGGGACAGGGGAGTCAGCCCCAGCATTTT. Encoded protein: CASTGQGSQPQHF. Using reference TRBV19 and TRBJ1-5 for the parts outside the CDR3, the full variable domain is DGGITQSPKYLFRKEGQNVTLSCEQNLNHDAMYWYRQDPGQGLRLIYYSQIVNDFQKGDIAEGYSVSREKKESFPLTVTSAQKNPTAFYLCASTGQGSQPQHFGDGTRLSIL.